One and the same sample provided the 9 T cell receptor beta chains below, sequenced in a study of T cell responses to AZD1222 COVID-19 vaccine. Profiled with immunoSEQ multiplex PCR; TCRdb holds only in-frame clones, not every one. This table has some 120,000 clones, around 92% appearing once. The sequenced sample was peripheral blood, obtained on day 0 of AZD1222 vaccination. All receptors derive from an adult in good health.

This clone showed up just once. V gene TRBV5-1 combines with J gene TRBJ2-3, with TRBD2 identical over 9 bases. CDR3 length: 13 residues. CDR1 SGHRS and CDR2 YFSETQ come from the germline V gene. V lost 9 bases, J lost 0 bases, and 2 bases stayed unmatched. The CDR3 is CATSGTSTDTQYF. In nucleotides, the CDR3 is TGCGCCACTAGCGGGACTAGCACAGATACGCAGTATTTT.

The chain couples TRBV13 to TRBJ2-7; tentative D call: TRBD1 (6 bases). The germline V gene encodes CDR1 PRHDT and CDR2 FYEKMQ (reference sequence). Trimming cost V 3 bases and J 0 bases, with 12 bases left between them. The CDR3 is 15 residues long. The CDR3 protein is CASSFAGTISYEQYF. The CDR3 region has the DNA TGTGCCAGCAGCTTCGCCGGGACAATCTCCTACGAGCAGTACTTC.

V and J are TRBV5-4 and TRBJ2-3, with D unclear. V shed 0 bases and J shed 3 bases, with 8 bases lying between them. Germline-derived CDR1 and CDR2 are SGHNT and YYREEE (reference sequence). This CDR3 has 14 residues. The CDR3 DNA is TGTGCCAGCAGCTTGGTAATAGATACAGATACGCAGTATTTT. It is translated as CASSLVIDTDTQYF.

The chain uses TRBV6-5 and TRBJ2-1, with TRBD2 matching 13 bases. V lost 5 bases, J lost 14 bases, and 12 bases stayed unmatched. Germline V gives CDR1 MNHEY, CDR2 SVGAGI. The length of the CDR3 is 15 residues. CDR3 residues: CASSHIGTSGKKKFF. In nucleotides, the CDR3 is TGTGCCAGCAGTCACATCGGGACTAGCGGGAAAAAGAAGTTCTTC.

J is TRBJ2-2 and V is TRBV9; possibly TRBD1 for D (5 bases). V gave up 4 bases and J gave up 7 bases, with 8 bases separating them. Germline CDR1 and CDR2: SGDLS and YYNGEE. This CDR3 contains 12 residues. CDR3 DNA sequence: TGTGCCAGCAGCCAGGGCGGCGGGGAGCTGTTTTTT. Amino acid sequence: CASSQGGGELFF.

The chain couples TRBV19 to TRBJ1-5; no clear D gene. This CDR3 has 15 residues. Trimming shortened V by 3 bases and J by 0 bases, and 9 bases separated the two germline ends. Germline assignment: CDR1 LNHDA and CDR2 SQIVND (reference sequence). The CDR3 bases are TGTGCCAGTAGTATGGCGGTTTATAGCAATCAGCCCCAGCATTTT. This translates into CASSMAVYSNQPQHF.

This sequence joins TRBV9 and TRBJ1-1; D is unclear. The length of the CDR3 is 14 residues. V lost 2 bases, J lost 4 bases, and 12 bases lay in between. Germline CDR1 reads SGDLS; CDR2 reads YYNGEE. CDR3: CASSVNPMGTEAFF. The CDR3 DNA reads TGTGCCAGCAGCGTTAACCCGATGGGCACTGAAGCTTTCTTT.

The chain combines TRBV5-4 with TRBJ2-3; the match to TRBD1 covers 8 bases. The germline gives CDR1 SGHNT, CDR2 YYREEE (reference sequence). There are 18 residues in the CDR3. Germline trimming cut 4 bases from V and 2 bases from J; bases unmatched to any gene: 15. CDR3 loop: CASSHNPLTGDPTDTQYF. CDR3 nucleotides: TGTGCCAGCAGCCACAACCCTTTGACAGGGGACCCCACAGATACGCAGTATTTT.

This rearrangement joins TRBV28 to TRBJ2-5; either TRBD1 or TRBD2 may fit D (6 bases each). The CDR3 sequence is 14 residues long. V dropped 6 bases and J dropped 7 bases, with 18 bases sitting between them. The germline V gene has CDR1 MDHEN and CDR2 SYDVKM. In DNA, the CDR3 is TGTGCCAGCAGCCTTTCCGACAGGAGGGTGACCCAGTACTTC. It translates to CASSLSDRRVTQYF.